This T cell receptor (beta chain) was recorded in a study of blood T cell repertoires in COVID-19. Only in-frame clones appear in the TCRdb table, and some are missing; sequencing was by immunoSEQ multiplex PCR. The sample has approximately 300,000 clones, around 90% seen once. The CDR3 loop spans 15 amino acids. Trimming shortened V by 2 bases and J by 0 bases, and 11 bases separated the two germline ends. Germline lookup yields CDR1 MNHNY and CDR2 SVGAGI (reference sequence). The J gene is TRBJ2-7, the V gene TRBV6-6, with a tentative D call TRBD2 (6 bases). This TCR was recovered from a woman aged 25-40 years with COVID-19, enrolled during active disease. The source material was peripheral blood. CDR3 residues: CASSYASGASYEQYF. The CDR3 DNA reads as TGTGCCAGCAGTTACGCTTCGGGAGCCTCCTACGAGCAGTACTTC.